This T cell receptor (beta chain) was captured by sequencing in a study of graft-versus-host responses after intestinal transplantation. Using immunoSEQ multiplex PCR, the repertoire was profiled, and TCRdb retains in-frame clones only, with some absent. Of about 120,000 clones in the sample, 95% were seen once. Remarks on this clone: Its antigen remains unidentified.

The CDR3 runs to 15 residues. With V trimmed by 1 base and J by 0 bases, 2 bases remained unmatched. Germline V gene data show CDR1 as SGHNT and CDR2 as YYREEE (reference sequence). The input for sequencing was unstimulated CD8+ T cells sorted from spleen or lymph node cells, taken before intestinal transplant. The chain combines TRBV5-4 with TRBJ1-2, with 8 bases that match TRBD1. The TCR was taken from a human donor who received an intestinal transplant. For the CDR3, the DNA is TGTGCCAGCAGCTTGCGGACAGGGACTAACTATGGCTACACCTTC. The encoded protein is CASSLRTGTNYGYTF. The full variable domain, with the rest looked up from reference TRBV5-4 and TRBJ1-2, is ETGVTQSPTHLIKTRGQQVTLRCSSQSGHNTVSWYQQALGQGPQFIFQYYREEENGRGNFPPRFSGLQFPNYSSELNVNALELDDSALYLCASSLRTGTNYGYTFGSGTRLTVV.